These 10 T cell receptor beta chains originate from one sample sequenced in a study of cytomegalovirus exposure and HLA in healthy donors. A multiplex PCR was run with 60 Vbeta primers and 13 Jbeta primers. Profiled with immunoSEQ multiplex PCR; TCRdb holds only in-frame clones, not every one. Here the sample spans approximately 86,000 clones, 76% being singletons. Source material: PBMCs. The receptor source for this set is a man aged 35 to 55 in good health and CMV-seronegative.

Remarks on this clone: Mismatch with germline at one junction end may stem from a read error. V is TRBV7-9 and J is TRBJ2-2; possible D gene TRBD2, 7 bases. The CDR3 consists of 16 residues. Germline CDR1 reads SEHNR; CDR2 reads FQNEAQ (reference sequence). CDR3 amino acids: CSSSSNRGGETGELFF. CDR3 DNA sequence: TGTTCCAGCAGCTCCAATAGGGGGGGCGAGACCGGGGAGCTGTTTTTT. Based on the CDR3 plus reference TRBV7-9 and TRBJ2-2, the full variable domain is DTGVSQNPRHKITKRGQNVTFRCDPISEHNRLYWYRQTLGQGPEFLTYFQNEAQLEKSRLLSDRFSAERPKGSFSTLEIQRTEQGDSAMYLCSSSSNRGGETGELFFGEGSRLTVL.

The chain links TRBV2 to TRBJ2-5; possibly TRBD2 for D (5 bases). The germline gives CDR1 SNHLY, CDR2 FYNNEI. V lost 7 bases, J lost 5 bases, and 8 bases lay in between. The CDR3 totals 11 residues. The CDR3, as DNA: TGTGCCAGCAAAGAGGGCGAGACCCAGTACTTC. It specifies CASKEGETQYF.

The chain uses TRBV21-1 and TRBJ2-2; the table's D call, TRBD2, was not checked against the DNA. TRBV21-1 is flagged as a pseudogene. CDR3 size: 19 residues. CDR3 bases: TGTGCCAGCAGCAAAGCGCTTTGGGGCGGGGCCTCGAACACCGGGGAGCTGTTTTTT. This sequence encodes CASSKALWGGASNTGELFF.

The chain couples TRBV7-9 to TRBJ2-7, with 7 bases aligning to TRBD1. The ends lost 6 bases at V and 0 bases at J; junction bases unmatched: 8. The CDR3 runs 15 residues. CDR1 is SEHNR and CDR2 is FQNEAQ in the germline V gene (reference sequence). CDR3 sequence reads: CASSLGQVLSYEQYF. DNA for the CDR3: TGTGCCAGCAGTCTTGGACAGGTTCTCTCCTACGAGCAGTACTTC.

The rearrangement uses TRBV9 and TRBJ1-3; D is possibly TRBD1 (6 bases). Germline V gene data show CDR1 as SGDLS and CDR2 as YYNGEE. The CDR3 is 17 amino acids. Trimming stripped 2 bases from V and 2 bases from J, with 17 bases between. The CDR3 is CASSVEGDRRAGNTIYF. DNA for the CDR3: TGTGCCAGCAGCGTCGAAGGCGACAGGCGGGCTGGAAACACCATATATTTT.

The chain employs TRBV18 and TRBJ1-5; D not certain. This CDR3 spans 12 amino acids. From germline, CDR1 is KGHSH and CDR2 LQKENI. V lost 3 bases and J 4 bases, leaving 4 bases between the germline ends. CDR3 coding DNA: TGTGCCAGCTCACCGCGGAATCAGCCCCAGCATTTT. Its protein product is CASSPRNQPQHF.

The chain carries TRBV28 and TRBJ2-5; D unclear. The CDR3 loop spans 12 amino acids. Trimming cost V 2 bases and J 4 bases, with 5 bases left between them. The V gene's germline CDR1 is MDHEN and CDR2 SYDVKM. The CDR3 is CASSLLGETQYF. The CDR3 region has the DNA TGTGCCAGCAGTTTACTAGGAGAGACCCAGTACTTC. The full variable domain, with the rest looked up from reference TRBV28 and TRBJ2-5, is DVKVTQSSRYLVKRTGEKVFLECVQDMDHENMFWYRQDPGLGLRLIYFSYDVKMKEKGDIPEGYSVSREKKERFSLILESASTNQTSMYLCASSLLGETQYFGPGTRLLVL.

The chain links TRBV7-3 to TRBJ1-1; the D is unclear. This CDR3 has 15 residues. Between the trimmed V and J ends, which lost 6 bases and 3 bases, there was a span of 17 bases. Germline CDR1 is SGHTA and CDR2 is FQGTGA. The DNA of the CDR3 is TGTGCCAGCAGTCTAAAGGCGGGTATGGACACTGAAGCTTTCTTT. It encodes CASSLKAGMDTEAFF.

This clone was seen only a few times. The chain has TRBV28 and TRBJ1-5; 11 bases agree with TRBD1. V lost 6 bases and J lost 6; bases outside the gene matches: 7. This CDR3 has 15 residues. Germline V gene data show CDR1 as MDHEN and CDR2 as SYDVKM. The CDR3 reads CASSLRDRGIQPQHF. The CDR3 region has the DNA TGTGCCAGCAGCCTGAGGGACAGGGGGATTCAGCCCCAGCATTTT.

The chain combines TRBV25-1 with TRBJ1-6; 7 bases agree with TRBD1. This CDR3 has 14 residues. J lost 7 bases, V lost 8 bases, and 8 bases had no gene match. Germline CDR1 reads MGHDK; CDR2 reads SYGVNS. CDR3 sequence (DNA): TGTGCCAGCGGCCTGGGACAGTTCAATTCACCCCTCCACTTT. As protein: CASGLGQFNSPLHF.